These 22 T cell receptor beta chains were all obtained from the same sample, sequenced in a study of human T cells and chemical hapten exposure. TCRdb processed the RACE reads anew with MiXCR; each CDR3 protein has one entry. The sample carries tens of thousands of distinct CDR3 sequences, around 12% recorded once. The time point: patch test 3, about 24 weeks after DPC sensitization. This sample's treatment: therapeutic diphenylcyclopropenone sensitization with weekly scalp DPC. Here the sequenced sample was whole blood, taken in connection with sensitization to the hapten diphenylcyclopropenone (DPC). Receptors originate from a man aged 25-45 years with alopecia areata. Some clones in this sample may be carry-over from other donors' samples.

The J gene is TRBJ2-3, the V gene TRBV24-1; D gene ambiguous. V dropped 3 bases and J dropped 2 bases, with 2 bases sitting between them. The germline CDR1 and CDR2 sequences are KGHDR and SFDVKD. The CDR3 runs 12 residues. In nucleotides, the CDR3 is TGTGCCACCAGTGATGTCACAGATACGCAGTATTTT. Residues: CATSDVTDTQYF.

This clonotype was seen at least ten times. This rearrangement joins TRBV14 to TRBJ2-7; D gene uncertain. The CDR3 totals 13 residues. Germline assignment: CDR1 SGHDN and CDR2 FVKESK. The V and J ends lost 1 base and 4 bases respectively, with 8 bases between them. CDR3 bases: TGTGCCAGCAGCCAAGTTTCGTGGTACGAGCAGTACTTC. Encoded protein: CASSQVSWYEQYF.

Ten or more counts support this clonotype. This chain links TRBV29-1 with TRBJ1-1, with D unresolved. This CDR3 has 13 amino acids. Germline V gives CDR1 SQVTM, CDR2 ANQGSEA. V was cut by 3 bases and J by 6 bases, with 14 bases left in between. The CDR3, as DNA: TGCAGCGTTGAGTCGCATATTATCGCTGAAGCTTTCTTT. Its translation: CSVESHIIAEAFF.

This clonotype was observed a single time. A much larger clone sits a single nucleotide away, making a read error possible. This sequence joins TRBV29-1 and TRBJ2-5; 8 bases align to TRBD1. The length of the CDR3 is 15 residues. CDR1 is SQVTM and CDR2 is ANQGSEA in the germline V gene. The CDR3 here is CSVEDQDRAGETLYF. The CDR3 DNA follows: TGCAGCGTTGAAGATCAGGACAGGGCTGGGGAGACCCTGTACTTC. The full variable domain, with the rest looked up from reference TRBV29-1 and TRBJ2-5, is SAVISQKPSRDICQRGTSLTIQCQVDSQVTMMFWYRQQPGQSLTLIATANQGSEATYESGFVIDKFPISRPNLTFSTLTVSNMSPEDSSIYLCSVEDQDRAGETLYFGPGTRLLVL.

This clonotype came up a few times. A much more abundant neighbour one base away suggests this may be a read error. The genes are TRBV20-1 and TRBJ2-2; D assignment may be TRBD1 or TRBD2 (5 bases each). This CDR3 region has 15 residues. Germline assignment: CDR1 DFQATT and CDR2 SNEGSKA (reference sequence). Trimming pared 3 bases from V and 5 bases from J, leaving 16 bases between. This CDR3 is CSASPGAGQTGELFF. The CDR3 coding sequence is TGCAGTGCTAGCCCCGGGGCAGGGCAGACCGGGGAGCTGTTTTTT.

This sequence joins TRBV6-5 and TRBJ2-4, with no clear D. The germline V gene encodes CDR1 MNHEY and CDR2 SVGAGI. V lost 4 bases and J 12 bases, leaving 16 bases between the germline ends. The CDR3 covers 13 residues. This CDR3 is CASSSPTVAAQYF. Written as DNA, the CDR3 is TGTGCCAGCAGTTCTCCTACCGTAGCCGCTCAGTACTTC.

The chain carries TRBV24-1 and TRBJ1-5; no clear D gene. Between the trimmed V and J ends, which lost 4 bases and 7 bases, there was a span of 16 bases. There are 15 residues in the CDR3. Per germline, CDR1 KGHDR and CDR2 SFDVKD. This CDR3 reads CATSERGPQVQPQHF. The CDR3 coding sequence is TGTGCCACCAGTGAGCGAGGGCCCCAAGTACAGCCCCAGCATTTT.

This clonotype has ten or more counts. V usage is TRBV6-1 and J usage is TRBJ1-2, with 7 nucleotides matching TRBD1. The CDR3 covers 15 residues. Germline values: CDR1 MNHNS, CDR2 SASEGT. V lost 1 base and J lost 8; bases outside the gene matches: 10. CDR3 nucleotides: TGTGCCAGCAGTGAAGTGGGACAGCCATCGGGGGGCTACACCTTC. It codes for CASSEVGQPSGGYTF.

The sample holds a few counts of this clonotype. The chain links TRBV12-3 or TRBV12-4 to TRBJ1-5; the match to TRBD1 covers 7 bases. The V segment lost 5 bases and the J segment 1 base; nucleotides outside the gene matches: 8. This CDR3 has 16 amino acids. In nucleotides, the CDR3 is TGTGCCAGCAGTATACGGACAGGCCCCAGCAATCAGCCCCAGCATTTT. Its translation: CASSIRTGPSNQPQHF.

This clonotype was seen ten or more times. This chain joins TRBV5-5 and TRBJ2-7; no clear D gene. Germline V gives CDR1 SGHKS, CDR2 YYEKEE (reference sequence). Trimming stripped 6 bases from V and 2 bases from J, with 15 bases between. CDR3 length: 14 residues. CDR3 DNA: TGTGCCAGCACCTTTTCGCTAGTAACCTACGAGCAGTACTTC. Protein product: CASTFSLVTYEQYF. Filled out from reference TRBV5-5 and TRBJ2-7, the complete variable domain reads DAGVTQSPTHLIKTRGQQVTLRCSPISGHKSVSWYQQVLGQGPQFIFQYYEKEERGRGNFPDRFSARQFPNYSSELNVNALLLGDSALYLCASTFSLVTYEQYFGPGTRLTVT.

This clonotype was seen many times. This chain uses TRBV11-2 with TRBJ1-2; the D is unclear. This CDR3 spans 15 amino acids. V gave up 2 bases and J gave up 3 bases, with 13 bases separating them. CDR1 and CDR2 from the germline V gene are SGHAT and FQNNGV. CDR3 bases: TGTGCCAGCAGCTTAAGTACCGAATTCCACTATGGCTACACCTTC. Translation gives CASSLSTEFHYGYTF.

The chain couples TRBV7-6 to TRBJ2-1; 8 nucleotides match TRBD1. The V segment lost 7 bases and the J segment 1 base; nucleotides outside the gene matches: 6. The CDR3 runs 15 residues. CDR1 and CDR2 (germline): SGHVS, FNYEAQ. The CDR3 region has the DNA TGTGCCAGCACAGGACAGGGCCGTTCCTACAATGAGCAGTTCTTC. Translation gives CASTGQGRSYNEQFF.

In this sample, this clonotype turned up many times. The rearrangement links TRBV6-5 to TRBJ2-1; possibly TRBD1 for D (6 bases). V was cut by 10 bases and J by 8 bases, with 21 bases left in between. The length of the CDR3 is 14 residues. Germline loops: CDR1 MNHEY, CDR2 SVGAGI. The CDR3 DNA reads as TGTGCCACTCGAGCAGGGGTCGGGATAGATGAGCAGTTCTTC. Amino acids: CATRAGVGIDEQFF.

This clonotype was counted ten times or more. The gene calls are TRBV6-2 or TRBV6-3 and TRBJ2-1; 7 bases are a match to TRBD1. Germline V CDR1 and CDR2: MNHEY, SVGEGT. CDR3 length equals 14 residues. V lost 7 bases to trimming and J lost 2 bases; unmatched junction nucleotides: 5. CDR3 nucleotide sequence: TGTGCCAGCAACGACAGGGAAACCTACAATGAGCAGTTCTTC. Translating gives CASNDRETYNEQFF.

In its sample, this clonotype was seen a few times. The chain is built from TRBV27 and TRBJ1-1; 11 bases are a match to TRBD1. The CDR3 is made up of 16 amino acids. V trimming: 6 bases; J trimming: 5 bases; junction bases outside the gene matches: 11. CDR1 is MNHEY and CDR2 is SMNVEV in the germline V gene (reference sequence). CDR3 residues: CASSRRDRGIFTEAFF. In nucleotides, the CDR3 is TGTGCCAGCAGCCGCCGGGACAGGGGGATTTTTACTGAAGCTTTCTTT.

This clonotype showed up just a few times. V usage is TRBV30 and J usage is TRBJ1-1; tentative D call: TRBD1 (6 bases). The CDR3 has 14 residues. From germline, CDR1 is GTSNPN and CDR2 SVGIG (reference sequence). V was clipped by 2 bases and J by 0 bases, with 10 bases between them. CDR3 region: CAWSRAGVNTEAFF. For the CDR3, the DNA is TGTGCCTGGAGTAGAGCAGGGGTGAACACTGAAGCTTTCTTT.

There are a few counts of this clonotype. This rearrangement joins TRBV2 to TRBJ1-5; no reliable D call. This CDR3 comprises 13 residues. Trimming stripped 6 bases from V and 7 bases from J, with 13 bases between. Germline V CDR1 and CDR2: SNHLY, FYNNEI. The CDR3 region is CASRGDSGQPQHF. The CDR3 DNA follows: TGTGCCAGCAGGGGAGACTCGGGCCAGCCCCAGCATTTT.

This clonotype showed up many times. At one of its ends the junction is not consistent with the germline gene, which may arise from a read error. V usage is TRBV12-3 or TRBV12-4 and J usage is TRBJ1-1; D ambiguous. The CDR3 totals 11 residues. CDR3 protein: CASSLDTEAFF. The CDR3 DNA sequence: TGTGCCAGCAGCCTAGACACAGAAGCTTTCTTT.

CDR3 DNA sequence: TGTGCCAGCAGTTCGGGCCCCGATGAGCAGTTCTTC. Protein: CASSSGPDEQFF. This chain joins TRBV6-2 or TRBV6-3 and TRBJ2-1; D gene uncertain. Trimming left V 4 bases short and J 8 bases short, with 9 bases between. The germline V gene encodes CDR1 MNHEY and CDR2 SVGEGT. The CDR3 consists of 12 residues.

CDR3 nucleotide sequence: TGCAGTGCCTGGCAGGGGAACACTGAAGCTTTCTTT. Residues: CSAWQGNTEAFF. The chain recombines TRBV20-1 with TRBJ1-1; possible D gene TRBD1, 5 bases. The CDR3 covers 12 residues. The V and J ends lost 6 bases and 1 base respectively, with 9 bases between them. Germline CDR1 reads DFQATT; CDR2 reads SNEGSKA (reference sequence).

This clonotype was seen ten or more times. The rearrangement uses TRBV5-1 and TRBJ2-1; tentative D call: TRBD2 (6 bases). Germline-derived CDR1 and CDR2 are SGHRS and YFSETQ. Trimming removed 2 bases at V and 5 bases at J, with 14 bases between. CDR3 length: 15 residues. The DNA for the CDR3 is TGCGCCAGCAGCTTTATCCTAGCGAGTAACAATGAGCAGTTCTTC. Its protein product is CASSFILASNNEQFF.

This clonotype turned up a few times. The rearrangement joins TRBV27 to TRBJ1-4; D possibly corresponds to TRBD1 (5 bases). V lost 0 bases to trimming and J lost 5 bases, with 13 bases between them. CDR1 is MNHEY, CDR2 SMNVEV, per germline (reference sequence). The CDR3 spans 16 residues. CDR3 in DNA: TGTGCCAGCAGTTTATCCCAACGACAGTGGAATGAAAAACTGTTTTTT. Residues: CASSLSQRQWNEKLFF.